One and the same sample provided the 15 T cell receptor beta chains below, sequenced in a study of T cell changes during pregnancy in multiple sclerosis. TCRdb's copy holds only in-frame clones and misses some; the assay was immunoSEQ multiplex PCR. The sample gives 100,000 or so clones, about 94% of which show up once; about 2.4% is in the top ten. Sequencing used peripheral blood, obtained in the third trimester of pregnancy. The receptor source for this set is a female donor with multiple sclerosis, enrolled in a pregnancy study.

This clone was seen a few times. The genes are TRBV2 and TRBJ2-7; no reliable D call. V was trimmed by 2 bases and J by 5 bases, leaving 10 bases between them. The CDR3 is 13 amino acids. Germline CDR1 SNHLY, CDR2 FYNNEI. CDR3 DNA sequence: TGTGCCAGCAGTGAACCTTTTCGTCACGAGCAGTACTTC. Amino acid sequence: CASSEPFRHEQYF.

This chain uses TRBV2 with TRBJ1-4; the D gene is possibly TRBD1 (6 bases). Trimming stripped 2 bases from V and 4 bases from J, with 11 bases between. CDR1 is SNHLY and CDR2 is FYNNEI in the germline V gene. The CDR3 spans 15 residues. The CDR3 spells CASSELGASNEKLFF. The CDR3 nucleotides read TGTGCCAGCAGTGAACTGGGGGCCAGTAATGAAAAACTGTTTTTT.

The chain uses TRBV29-1 and TRBJ1-4; D possibly corresponds to TRBD1 (5 bases). The CDR3 has 14 residues. V lost 4 bases and J lost 7, with 16 bases in between. Germline CDR1 is SQVTM and CDR2 is ANQGSEA. CDR3 bases: TGCAGCGTTGGGATAGCGGGGACCGGTGAAAAACTGTTTTTT. Translated, it gives CSVGIAGTGEKLFF. The whole variable domain, remainder taken from reference TRBV29-1 and TRBJ1-4, is SAVISQKPSRDICQRGTSLTIQCQVDSQVTMMFWYRQQPGQSLTLIATANQGSEATYESGFVIDKFPISRPNLTFSTLTVSNMSPEDSSIYLCSVGIAGTGEKLFFGSGTQLSVL.

The J gene is TRBJ1-5, the V gene TRBV19; 7 positions match TRBD1. The CDR3 extends over 15 amino acids. V shed 4 bases, J shed 4 bases, and the junction held 7 bases outside the gene matches. Germline CDR1 and CDR2: LNHDA and SQIVND (reference sequence). Here the CDR3 DNA reads TGTGCCAGTAGTAATCGACAGGGAACGAATCAGCCCCAGCATTTT. It translates to CASSNRQGTNQPQHF.

The DNA of the CDR3 is TGTGCCAGCAGCCGCTACCGGGACTCAGAGACCCAGTACTTC. This gives the protein CASSRYRDSETQYF. This chain links TRBV6-5 with TRBJ2-5; weak D call: TRBD2 (6 bases). Trimming cost V 6 bases and J 4 bases, with 15 bases left between them. This CDR3 is 14 amino acids long. Per germline, CDR1 MNHEY and CDR2 SVGAGI.

The CDR3 region has the DNA TGTGCCAGCAGCTCCCCCAAGGGGCTAGCGGAATACTCCTACAATGAGCAGTTCTTC. Its translation is CASSSPKGLAEYSYNEQFF. V usage is TRBV5-6 and J usage is TRBJ2-1; TRBD2 matches at 7 bases. This CDR3 comprises 19 residues. Trimming at V came to 3 bases and at J to 0 bases, leaving 15 bases not matched to a gene. Germline values: CDR1 SGHDT, CDR2 YYEEEE. The complete variable domain, with remaining parts taken from reference TRBV5-6 and TRBJ2-1, reads DAGVTQSPTHLIKTRGQQVTLRCSPKSGHDTVSWYQQALGQGPQFIFQYYEEEERQRGNFPDRFSGHQFPNYSSELNVNALLLGDSALYLCASSSPKGLAEYSYNEQFFGPGTRLTVL.

This clone occurred once. This rearrangement joins TRBV6-5 to TRBJ2-5; 8 bases match TRBD1. CDR1 is MNHEY, CDR2 SVGAGI, per germline. Losses at the gene ends were 2 bases for V and 5 bases for J; bases not matched to a gene: 7. The CDR3 totals 15 residues. In DNA form, the CDR3 reads TGTGCCAGCAGTTACGTTCAGGGGGCGCGGGAGACCCAGTACTTC. Its translation is CASSYVQGARETQYF.

J is TRBJ2-1 and V is TRBV14, with TRBD2 identical over 15 bases. V was pared by 1 base and J by 7 bases, with 8 bases of the junction left unmatched. Germline V lookup: CDR1 SGHDN, CDR2 FVKESK. This CDR3 contains 18 residues. The CDR3 DNA reads TGTGCCAGCAGCCAAGGGCCCGGGACTAGCGGGAGGCGGAATGAGCAGTTCTTC. It is translated as CASSQGPGTSGRRNEQFF.

This clone was detected a few times. V and J are TRBV6-5 and TRBJ2-7, with D perhaps matching TRBD1 (5 bases). The V gene's germline CDR1 is MNHEY and CDR2 SVGAGI. CDR3 size: 14 residues. Trimming stripped 5 bases from V and 5 bases from J, with 16 bases between. CDR3 DNA: TGTGCCAGCAGTAACCAGGGTACCTGGGACGAGCAGTACTTC. It specifies CASSNQGTWDEQYF.

This chain links TRBV11-2 with TRBJ1-4; no firm D call. The CDR3 runs 16 residues. CDR1 and CDR2 (germline): SGHAT, FQNNGV. Trimming left V 2 bases short and J 2 bases short, with 12 bases between. The CDR3 DNA sequence: TGTGCCAGCAGCTTAAATACGCACGAGACTAATGAAAAACTGTTTTTT. Translating gives CASSLNTHETNEKLFF.

The chain recombines TRBV19 with TRBJ1-2, with a possible D match to TRBD1 (5 bases). Trimming shortened V by 10 bases and J by 4 bases, and 10 bases separated the two germline ends. Germline CDR1 LNHDA, CDR2 SQIVND (reference sequence). The CDR3 spans 11 residues. In nucleotides, the CDR3 is TGTGCCACTGGAGGGGTCTATGGCTACACCTTC. Protein sequence: CATGGVYGYTF.

The gene calls are TRBV7-9 and TRBJ2-1; TRBD2 agrees at 13 bases. From germline, CDR1 is SEHNR and CDR2 FQNEAQ (reference sequence). The CDR3 extends over 16 amino acids. V trimming: 1 base; J trimming: 3 bases; junction bases outside the gene matches: 0. The CDR3 DNA sequence: TGTGCCAGCAGCTTAGGACTAGCGGGAGGCTACAATGAGCAGTTCTTC. It codes for CASSLGLAGGYNEQFF. The complete variable domain, with remaining parts taken from reference TRBV7-9 and TRBJ2-1, reads DTGVSQNPRHKITKRGQNVTFRCDPISEHNRLYWYRQTLGQGPEFLTYFQNEAQLEKSRLLSDRFSAERPKGSFSTLEIQRTEQGDSAMYLCASSLGLAGGYNEQFFGPGTRLTVL.

The chain combines TRBV18 with TRBJ2-3, with 8 nucleotides matching TRBD2. The CDR3 consists of 15 residues. From germline, CDR1 is KGHSH and CDR2 LQKENI. The ends lost 4 bases at V and 5 bases at J; junction bases unmatched: 8. The CDR3 region is CASSRSGSSGDTQYF. In DNA form, the CDR3 reads TGTGCCAGCTCACGAAGCGGGAGCAGCGGAGATACGCAGTATTTT.

The rearrangement links TRBV2 to TRBJ1-6, with 7 bases aligning to TRBD1. The V segment lost 6 bases and the J segment 10 bases; nucleotides outside the gene matches: 15. The CDR3 is 16 amino acids. Germline V gene lookup returns CDR1 SNHLY and CDR2 FYNNEI. In DNA form, the CDR3 reads TGTGCCAGCAGGGAGAAACAGGGGTTGGTAAAATCACCCCTCCACTTT. Its protein product is CASREKQGLVKSPLHF.

The chain employs TRBV5-4 and TRBJ2-1, with 8 bases lining up with TRBD2. V lost 3 bases to trimming and J lost 5 bases; unmatched junction nucleotides: 7. CDR1 is SGHNT, CDR2 YYREEE, per germline (reference sequence). The CDR3 length is 15 residues. The CDR3 loop is CASSSRTSHHNEQFF. The DNA for the CDR3 is TGTGCCAGCAGCTCCCGGACTAGCCACCACAATGAGCAGTTCTTC.